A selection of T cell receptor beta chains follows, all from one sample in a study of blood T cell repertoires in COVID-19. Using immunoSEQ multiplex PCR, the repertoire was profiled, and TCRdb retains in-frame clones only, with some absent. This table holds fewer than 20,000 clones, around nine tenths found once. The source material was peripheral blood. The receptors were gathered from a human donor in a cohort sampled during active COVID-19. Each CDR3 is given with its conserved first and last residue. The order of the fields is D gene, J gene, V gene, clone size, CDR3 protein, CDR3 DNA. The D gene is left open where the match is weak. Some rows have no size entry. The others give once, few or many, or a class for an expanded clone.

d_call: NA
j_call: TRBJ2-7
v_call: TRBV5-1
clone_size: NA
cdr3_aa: CASSLGSSGPRGNEQYF
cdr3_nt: TGCGCCAGCAGCTTGGGGAGCAGCGGGCCTCGAGGGAACGAGCAGTACTTC

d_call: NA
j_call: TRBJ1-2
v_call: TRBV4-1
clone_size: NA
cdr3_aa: CASSQEARYGYTF
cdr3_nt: TGCGCCAGCAGCCAAGAGGCCCGCTATGGCTACACCTTC

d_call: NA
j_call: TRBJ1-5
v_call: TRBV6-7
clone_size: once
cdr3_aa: CASSYSICSGWGNQPQHF
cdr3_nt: TGTGCCAGCAGTTACTCGATATGTTCGGGTTGGGGCAATCAGCCCCAGCATTTT

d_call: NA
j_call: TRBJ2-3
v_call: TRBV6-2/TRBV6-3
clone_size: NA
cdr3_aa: CASSPVTSTDTQYF
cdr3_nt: TGTGCCAGCAGTCCCGTGACTAGCACAGATACGCAGTATTTT

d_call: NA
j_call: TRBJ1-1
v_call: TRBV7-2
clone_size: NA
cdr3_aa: CASSPDRRRTEAFF
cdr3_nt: TGTGCCAGCAGCCCTGACAGACGTCGGACTGAAGCTTTCTTT

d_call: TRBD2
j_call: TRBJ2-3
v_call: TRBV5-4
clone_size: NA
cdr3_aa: CASSLEGGRARTDTQYF
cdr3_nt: TGTGCCAGCAGCTTGGAAGGCGGGAGGGCCCGCACAGATACGCAGTATTTT

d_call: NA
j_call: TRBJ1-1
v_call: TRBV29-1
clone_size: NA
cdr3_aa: CSVVQGAMNTEAFF
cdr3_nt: TGCAGCGTTGTCCAGGGTGCGATGAACACTGAAGCTTTCTTT

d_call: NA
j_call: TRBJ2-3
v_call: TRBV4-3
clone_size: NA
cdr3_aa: CASSQVGLSGDTQYF
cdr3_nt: TGCGCCAGCAGCCAAGTAGGACTCTCGGGAGATACGCAGTATTTT

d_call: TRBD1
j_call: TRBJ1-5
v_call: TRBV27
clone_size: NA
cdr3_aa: CASSLGQGRNQPQHF
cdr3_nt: TGTGCCAGCAGTCTGGGACAGGGTAGAAACCAGCCCCAGCATTTT

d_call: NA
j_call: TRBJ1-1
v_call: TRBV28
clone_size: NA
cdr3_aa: CASGDRRNRVIF
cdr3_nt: TGTGCCAGCGGAGACCGTAGGAATAGAGTGATCTTT

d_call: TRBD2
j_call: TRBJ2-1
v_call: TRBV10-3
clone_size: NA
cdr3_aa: CAISSGRDYNEQFF
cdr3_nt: TGTGCCATCAGCAGCGGGAGAGATTACAATGAGCAGTTCTTC

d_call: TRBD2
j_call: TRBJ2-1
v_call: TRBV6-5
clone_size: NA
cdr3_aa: CASTNPGLGINEQFF
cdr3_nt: TGTGCCAGCACCAACCCGGGACTAGGTATCAATGAGCAGTTCTTC